The 11 T cell receptor beta chains presented below share a single source sample, sequenced in a study of T cell changes during pregnancy in multiple sclerosis. The protocol was immunoSEQ multiplex PCR, while the TCRdb copy is restricted to in-frame clones and leaves out a portion. Here the sample spans 70,000 to 95,000 clones, almost 95% being singletons. Sequencing used peripheral blood, obtained in the third trimester of pregnancy. Receptor source: a female donor with multiple sclerosis, enrolled in a pregnancy study.

The rearrangement links TRBV5-1 to TRBJ1-4; D uncertain. Looked up from germline, CDR1 is SGHRS and CDR2 is YFSETQ. Trimming pared 4 bases from V and 8 bases from J, leaving 18 bases between. CDR3 size: 15 residues. The CDR3 spells CASSPRLLGGEKLFF. The CDR3 nucleotides read TGCGCCAGCAGCCCACGTTTACTTGGAGGCGAAAAACTGTTTTTT. The full variable domain, rest sourced from reference TRBV5-1 and TRBJ1-4, is KAGVTQTPRYLIKTRGQQVTLSCSPISGHRSVSWYQQTPGQGLQFLFEYFSETQRNKGNFPGRFSGRQFSNSRSEMNVSTLELGDSALYLCASSPRLLGGEKLFFGSGTQLSVL.

The rearrangement links TRBV7-2 to TRBJ1-5, with 7 nucleotides matching TRBD1. After removal of 1 base from V and 6 bases from J, the junction contained 6 bases not matched to a gene. Per germline, CDR1 SGHTA and CDR2 FQGNSA. The CDR3 extends over 15 amino acids. The CDR3 DNA is TGTGCCAGCAGCTTAGTTAGGGGGCCGAGTCAGCCCCAGCATTTT. Amino acids: CASSLVRGPSQPQHF.

This clone was seen once. This chain connects TRBV6-5 to TRBJ2-3, with TRBD1 matching over 10 bases. Germline values: CDR1 MNHEY, CDR2 SVGAGI. CDR3 length: 14 residues. V lost 6 bases to trimming and J lost 14 bases; unmatched junction nucleotides: 14. CDR3 region: CASRDGVGTGVRYF. CDR3 nucleotides: TGTGCCAGCAGAGACGGGGTTGGGACAGGGGTACGGTATTTT.

The CDR3 sequence is CASRPGLADEQYF. The CDR3 DNA is TGTGCCAGCAGGCCGGGACTAGCTGACGAGCAGTACTTC. The chain links TRBV7-9 to TRBJ2-7, with 9 positions matching TRBD2. The CDR3 loop spans 13 amino acids. The germline CDR1 and CDR2 sequences are SEHNR and FQNEAQ (reference sequence). The trim removed 6 bases at V and 5 bases at J, leaving 5 bases unmatched.

The chain has TRBV7-9 and TRBJ1-4; 9 bases are a match to TRBD1. The germline gives CDR1 SEHNR, CDR2 FQNEAQ (reference sequence). The CDR3 consists of 15 residues. The ends lost 5 bases at V and 5 bases at J; junction bases unmatched: 6. The CDR3 loop is CASSPTGGPNEKLFF. The CDR3 DNA is TGTGCCAGCAGCCCCACAGGGGGCCCCAATGAAAAACTGTTTTTT. Drawing the rest from reference TRBV7-9 and TRBJ1-4, the complete variable domain is DTGVSQNPRHKITKRGQNVTFRCDPISEHNRLYWYRQTLGQGPEFLTYFQNEAQLEKSRLLSDRFSAERPKGSFSTLEIQRTEQGDSAMYLCASSPTGGPNEKLFFGSGTQLSVL.

The count of this clone is one. The genes are TRBV29-1 and TRBJ1-3, with a tentative D call TRBD1 (5 bases). V was trimmed by 3 bases and J by 5 bases, leaving 14 bases between them. Per germline, CDR1 SQVTM and CDR2 ANQGSEA. The CDR3 consists of 14 residues. CDR3 protein: CSVEMGQDRNTIYF. The CDR3 DNA sequence: TGCAGCGTTGAGATGGGGCAGGATAGAAACACCATATATTTT.

This clone has a single count. The chain has TRBV9 and TRBJ1-5; the match to TRBD1 covers 9 bases. In germline, CDR1 is SGDLS, CDR2 YYNGEE. The CDR3 contains 15 residues. Trimming at V came to 2 bases and at J to 1 base, leaving 1 base not matched to a gene. CDR3 bases: TGTGCCAGCAGCGTCGGGACAGGGAGCAATCAGCCCCAGCATTTT. Translated: CASSVGTGSNQPQHF.

The chain joins TRBV7-9 to TRBJ2-7, with unresolved D. Looked up from germline, CDR1 is SEHNR and CDR2 is FQNEAQ (reference sequence). The germline V and J ends were trimmed by 3 bases and 4 bases, with 13 bases remaining between them. The CDR3 has 14 amino acids. The CDR3 sequence is CASSFQWRPYEQYF. For the CDR3, the DNA is TGTGCCAGCAGCTTTCAATGGCGGCCTTACGAGCAGTACTTC. Based on the CDR3 plus reference TRBV7-9 and TRBJ2-7, the full variable domain is DTGVSQNPRHKITKRGQNVTFRCDPISEHNRLYWYRQTLGQGPEFLTYFQNEAQLEKSRLLSDRFSAERPKGSFSTLEIQRTEQGDSAMYLCASSFQWRPYEQYFGPGTRLTVT.

This rearrangement joins TRBV21-1 to TRBJ2-7; TRBD2, the table's D call, was not compared with the DNA. TRBV21-1 is a pseudogene. CDR3 length: 17 amino acids. The CDR3 spells CASSRLAGDANGYEQYF. The CDR3, as DNA: TGTGCCAGCAGCAGGCTAGCGGGAGACGCTAATGGGTACGAGCAGTACTTC.

In DNA, the CDR3 is TGTGCCAGCAGCTCCAGCTTCCAGGGACTAGGTTACAATGAGCAGTTCTTC. It yields the protein CASSSSFQGLGYNEQFF. This sequence joins TRBV7-9 and TRBJ2-1; TRBD2 agrees at 8 bases. The CDR3 has 17 amino acids. Germline lookup yields CDR1 SEHNR and CDR2 FQNEAQ (reference sequence). V dropped 4 bases and J dropped 4; count of bases not matched to a gene: 12.

About this clone: Other DNA sequences in the sample encode the same CDR3. CDR3 amino acids: CASSFPGQRQETQYF. DNA for the CDR3: TGTGCCAGCAGCTTTCCGGGACAGAGACAAGAGACCCAGTACTTC. This chain links TRBV5-4 with TRBJ2-5; the match to TRBD1 covers 7 bases. The J segment lost 2 bases and the V segment lost 2 bases, leaving 6 bases of the junction unmatched. Germline V gives CDR1 SGHNT, CDR2 YYREEE (reference sequence). The CDR3 is made up of 15 amino acids.